This is a list of T cell receptor beta chains from one sample in a study of T cell responses to AZD1222 COVID-19 vaccine. Libraries were prepared by immunoSEQ multiplex PCR; TCRdb keeps only in-frame clonotypes and omits some of them. This sample has just under 90,000 clones, with nearly 90% found just once. Here the sequenced sample was peripheral blood, taken on day 0 of AZD1222 vaccination. The receptor set was obtained from an adult in good health. Both conserved end residues are part of each CDR3. The D gene is left open where the match is weak. A row's size may be missing; if present it is once, few, many or a size class.

d_call j_call clone_size v_call cdr3_aa cdr3_nt
TRBD1 TRBJ1-3 - TRBV30 CAGEPQGAMSSGNTIYF TGTGCCGGGGAACCCCAGGGGGCCATGTCTTCTGGAAACACCATATATTTT
- TRBJ2-1 - TRBV7-2 CASSFRQAYNEQFF TGTGCCAGCAGCTTCAGACAGGCCTACAATGAGCAGTTCTTC
TRBD1 TRBJ1-3 - TRBV4-2 CASSQEAVTAGGTNTIYF TGTGCCAGCAGCCAAGAGGCCGTTACTGCAGGGGGAACTAACACCATATATTTT
- TRBJ2-2 - TRBV5-1 CASSLRASPGELFF TGCGCCAGCAGCCTAAGGGCGAGTCCGGGGGAGCTGTTTTTT
TRBD1 TRBJ2-1 - TRBV19 CASSIRGQGANEQFF TGTGCCAGTAGTATCAGGGGACAGGGGGCCAATGAGCAGTTCTTC
- TRBJ1-3 - TRBV7-8 CASSRTRVSGNTIYF TGTGCCAGCAGCAGGACGCGGGTCTCTGGAAACACCATATATTTT
- TRBJ1-1 - TRBV7-9 CASSLVSGMNTEAFF TGTGCCAGCAGCTTAGTGTCAGGAATGAACACTGAAGCTTTCTTT
TRBD1 TRBJ1-6 - TRBV7-8 CASSLGIRDSHNSPLHF TGTGCCAGCAGCTTAGGTATACGGGACAGTCATAATTCACCCCTCCACTTT
- TRBJ2-7 - TRBV7-9 CASSLSLYEQYF TGTGCCAGCAGCTTATCCCTCTACGAGCAGTACTTC
TRBD2 TRBJ2-5 - TRBV3-1/TRBV3-2 CASSQSLAAQETQYF TGTGCCAGCAGCCAAAGTCTAGCGGCCCAAGAGACCCAGTACTTC
- TRBJ2-5 once TRBV11-3 CASSIRGETQYF TGTGCCAGCAGCATCAGGGGAGAGACCCAGTACTTC
- TRBJ1-1 - TRBV19 CASSLVGHLNTEAFF TGTGCCAGTAGCCTAGTCGGACACTTGAACACTGAAGCTTTCTTT
- TRBJ2-5 - TRBV19 CASSIGTRPSETQYF TGTGCCAGTAGTATAGGTACCCGACCCTCCGAGACCCAGTACTTC
- TRBJ1-1 - TRBV12-5 CASGLVPGGNTEAFF TGTGCTAGTGGTTTGGTGCCGGGAGGAAACACTGAAGCTTTCTTT
- TRBJ1-2 - TRBV27 CASSLFSRVIGGYTF TGTGCCAGCAGTTTATTTTCGCGGGTAATAGGCGGCTACACCTTC
- TRBJ2-1 - TRBV9 CASSVVEIAEQFF TGTGCCAGCAGCGTAGTGGAAATTGCTGAGCAGTTCTTC
TRBD1 TRBJ1-6 - TRBV3-1/TRBV3-2 CASSQDPVAGGGNSPLHF TGTGCCAGCAGCCAAGATCCTGTGGCAGGGGGTGGGAATTCACCCCTCCACTTT
- TRBJ2-7 - TRBV12-3/TRBV12-4 CASSHRDSYEQYF TGTGCCAGCAGTCACAGGGACTCCTACGAGCAGTACTTC
- TRBJ1-1 - TRBV11-2 CASSPAPGQGPPEAFF TGTGCCAGCAGCCCAGCCCCGGGCCAGGGGCCGCCTGAAGCTTTCTTT
- TRBJ1-6 - TRBV9 CASSDGRGNSPLHF TGTGCCAGCAGCGATGGACGGGGGAATTCACCCCTCCACTTT
- TRBJ1-6 - TRBV27 CASSFRERYSPLHF TGTGCCAGCAGTTTCCGGGAACGATATTCACCCCTCCACTTT
- TRBJ1-3 - TRBV28 CASTSGTSGNTIYF TGTGCCAGCACCTCCGGTACCTCTGGAAACACCATATATTTT
- TRBJ2-1 - TRBV7-6 CASSLAPVDRYNEQFF TGTGCCAGCAGCTTAGCTCCGGTGGACCGGTACAATGAGCAGTTCTTC
TRBD1 TRBJ2-7 - TRBV20-1 CSAGTDYEQYF TGCAGTGCTGGGACAGACTACGAGCAGTACTTC
- TRBJ2-7 - TRBV6-5 CASSYSGAYEQYF TGTGCCAGCAGTTACTCGGGCGCCTACGAGCAGTACTTC
TRBD1 TRBJ1-2 once TRBV7-6 CASSQAGTGGYTF TGTGCCAGCAGCCAAGCTGGGACAGGCGGCTACACCTTC
- TRBJ1-1 - TRBV19 CASSLRVGGGNTEAFF TGTGCCAGTAGTCTTAGGGTCGGTGGGGGGAACACTGAAGCTTTCTTT
- TRBJ2-1 few TRBV7-2 CASSLGLYNEQFF TGTGCCAGCAGCTTAGGTCTGTACAATGAGCAGTTCTTC
- TRBJ2-5 - TRBV19 CASSIGAMVQETQYF TGTGCCAGTAGTATTGGGGCTATGGTCCAAGAGACCCAGTACTTC
TRBD2 TRBJ2-1 once TRBV28 CASSPSGGSSYNEQFF TGTGCCAGCAGTCCTTCGGGGGGTAGTTCCTACAATGAGCAGTTCTTC
- TRBJ2-1 - TRBV21-1 CASSKGPRLAGVYNEQFF TGTGCCAGCAGCAAAGGCCCTCGGCTAGCGGGGGTATACAATGAGCAGTTCTTC
- TRBJ2-5 - TRBV15 CATSSIIQGNQETQYF TGTGCCACCAGCAGTATCATCCAGGGGAACCAAGAGACCCAGTACTTC
TRBD1 TRBJ1-4 - TRBV9 CASSEGTVEKLFF TGTGCCAGCAGCGAGGGGACAGTTGAAAAACTGTTTTTT
- TRBJ1-4 - TRBV27 CASSQVFQGRGNEKLFF TGTGCCAGCAGTCAAGTATTCCAGGGGAGGGGGAATGAAAAACTGTTTTTT
- TRBJ2-5 - TRBV18 CASSPEQGPQETQYF TGTGCCAGCTCACCGGAACAGGGCCCTCAAGAGACCCAGTACTTC
- TRBJ1-1 - TRBV7-8 CASSLGGGVGNTEAFF TGTGCCAGCAGCTTAGGGGGGGGAGTCGGGAACACTGAAGCTTTCTTT
TRBD2 TRBJ2-7 - TRBV6-5 CASSRGRGLAGEQYF TGTGCCAGCAGCCGGGGACGAGGACTAGCGGGTGAGCAGTACTTC
- TRBJ1-5 - TRBV7-2 CASSVGGQPQHF TGTGCCAGCAGCGTCGGGGGACAGCCCCAGCATTTT
- TRBJ2-7 - TRBV7-2 CASSFLTSHGAEQYF TGTGCCAGCAGCTTCCTGACTAGTCACGGCGCCGAGCAGTACTTC